A selection of T cell receptor beta chains follows, all from one sample in a study of graft-versus-host responses after intestinal transplantation. This table comes from immunoSEQ multiplex PCR, and its TCRdb copy is limited to in-frame clones, with some not included. The sample consists of tens of thousands of clones, 94% of them appearing once. These TCRs' antigens remain unknown. Sample: unstimulated CD4+ T cells sorted from spleen or lymph node cells, taken before transplant. The receptors derive from a human donor who was the organ donor for an intestinal transplant. The CDR3 runs from the conserved cysteine through the conserved F or W. D genes are given only for firm matches. The listing skips clone size in some rows; elsewhere it reads once, few, many or a size class.

V	J	D	size	DNA	CDR3
TRBV7-9	TRBJ1-5	TRBD1	-	TGTGCCAGCAGCAGGGGGCCCGGTCAGCCCCAGCATTTT	CASSRGPGQPQHF
TRBV19	TRBJ1-3	-	-	TGTGCCAGTAGTTTCTCCCATGCGGTACCGAGGGGAAACACCATATATTTT	CASSFSHAVPRGNTIYF
TRBV9	TRBJ2-5	-	-	TGTGCCAGCAGCTTCTCGTCACGGGCGACGGAGACCCAGTACTTC	CASSFSSRATETQYF
TRBV21-1	TRBJ1-1	-	-	TGTGCCAGCAGCAAATGGGGACAGAAGAACACTGAAGCTTTCTTT	CASSKWGQKNTEAFF
TRBV5-1	TRBJ2-3	TRBD2	once	TGCGCCAGCAGACTTCTAGCGGGGATCACAGATACGCAGTATTTT	CASRLLAGITDTQYF
TRBV7-2	TRBJ1-1	-	-	TGTGCCAGCAGCTTAGCAGCAGGGTACACTGAAGCTTTCTTT	CASSLAAGYTEAFF
TRBV4-2	TRBJ1-2	-	-	TGTGCCAGCAGCCAAGAGGGGGCTAACTATGGCTACACCTTC	CASSQEGANYGYTF
TRBV9	TRBJ1-3	-	-	TGTGCCAGCAGCGACGGAGGCTCTGGAAACACCATATATTTT	CASSDGGSGNTIYF
TRBV5-5	TRBJ2-1	-	-	TGTGCCAGCAGCTTGACAGACTTGGAGGAGTTCTTC	CASSLTDLEEFF
TRBV10-2	TRBJ2-3	TRBD1	-	TGCGCCAGTAGACTTGACAGGGTCTTCGATACGCAGTATTTT	CASRLDRVFDTQYF
TRBV6-6	TRBJ2-3	TRBD1	-	TGTGCCAGCAGTTACCCACAGGGGGCGGATACGCAGTATTTT	CASSYPQGADTQYF
TRBV4-2	TRBJ1-3	-	-	TGTGCCAGCAGCCGTGCCGGTGGAAACACCATATATTTT	CASSRAGGNTIYF
TRBV7-9	TRBJ2-1	TRBD2	-	TGTGCCAGCAGCCCAGGGACTAGCGGGGCCTACAATGAGCAGTTCTTC	CASSPGTSGAYNEQFF
TRBV19	TRBJ2-3	TRBD2	-	TGTGCCAGTAGTATAGATCCCCCCGGCCGACTAGCGGGGCACACAGATACGCAGTATTTT	CASSIDPPGRLAGHTDTQYF
TRBV18	TRBJ2-3	-	-	TGTGCCAGCTCACCATGGGTCACAGATACGCAGTATTTT	CASSPWVTDTQYF
TRBV10-3	TRBJ2-1	TRBD2	-	TGTGCCATCAGTGGGCTTTCGACTAGCGGGGGGTCCTCCTACAATGAGCAGTTCTTC	CAISGLSTSGGSSYNEQFF
TRBV11-2	TRBJ2-3	TRBD2	-	TGTGCCAGCAGCGCCCCGGGGGGTTTAGTAACAGATACGCAGTATTTT	CASSAPGGLVTDTQYF
TRBV6-6	TRBJ1-4	-	-	TGTGCCAGCAGGTCCGGGACTGAAAATGAAAAACTGTTTTTT	CASRSGTENEKLFF
TRBV7-9	TRBJ2-3	TRBD2	-	TGTGCCAGCAGCCCTGGACTAGCGGTGAGCACAGATACGCAGTATTTT	CASSPGLAVSTDTQYF
TRBV5-4	TRBJ2-3	-	few	TGTGCCAGCAGCTTGGACAGGGGGGACCGGGGGGCGCAGTATTTT	CASSLDRGDRGAQYF
TRBV6-6	TRBJ1-1	-	-	TGTGCCAGCAGTTCGCAAGGGAACACTGAAGCTTTCTTT	CASSSQGNTEAFF
TRBV2	TRBJ1-6	-	-	TGTGCCAGCAGTGACAGGGATTATAATTCACCCCTCCACTTT	CASSDRDYNSPLHF
TRBV5-3	TRBJ1-5	-	few	TGTGCCAGAAGCTTGGTTGAGGCAGGGAGTTATAGCAATCAGCCCCAGCATTTT	CARSLVEAGSYSNQPQHF
TRBV27	TRBJ1-2	TRBD1	-	TGTGCCAGCAGTCCCAGGGGGCTGGGTGGCTACACCTTC	CASSPRGLGGYTF
TRBV11-2	TRBJ1-6	-	-	TGTGCCAGCAGCTTAGTGAATTCACCCCTCCACTTT	CASSLVNSPLHF
TRBV2	TRBJ2-5	-	-	TGTGCCAGCAGTGAACGGAGGACAGAGACCCAGTACTTC	CASSERRTETQYF
TRBV5-1	TRBJ2-2	TRBD2	-	TGCGCCAGCAGTGGCGGGGGGTTTACCGGGGAGCTGTTTTTT	CASSGGGFTGELFF
TRBV10-3	TRBJ1-6	-	-	TGTGCCATCAGGGGGTCCTCCTATAATTCACCCCTCCACTTT	CAIRGSSYNSPLHF
TRBV7-9	TRBJ1-2	-	-	TGTGCCAGCAGCGACAGGATAGCTAACTATGGCTACACCTTC	CASSDRIANYGYTF
TRBV2	TRBJ1-1	-	-	TGTGCCAGCAGTGAAGCGCTTCGAGGGTACACTGAAGCTTTCTTT	CASSEALRGYTEAFF
TRBV9	TRBJ1-3	-	-	TGTGCCAGCAGTCACAGGAGCTCTGGAAACACCATATATTTT	CASSHRSSGNTIYF
TRBV15	TRBJ1-2	-	-	TGTGCCACCAGCAGAGATAAGAGCCTCTATGGCTACACCTTC	CATSRDKSLYGYTF
TRBV27	TRBJ1-4	-	-	TGTGCCAGCAGTTTAAAGCGGGGGCTTTTTGAGGAAAAACTGTTTTTT	CASSLKRGLFEEKLFF
TRBV20-1	TRBJ1-1	-	-	TGCAGTGCTAGACAGGGCACTGAAGCTTTCTTT	CSARQGTEAFF
TRBV29-1	TRBJ2-1	TRBD1	-	TGCAGCGCGCCGACCGGGGACAGGGGTGGTGAGCAGTTCTTC	CSAPTGDRGGEQFF
TRBV6-1	TRBJ2-3	-	-	TGTGCCAGCAGTTCCAGGATAGATACGCAGTATTTT	CASSSRIDTQYF
TRBV7-9	TRBJ2-2	TRBD1	-	TGTGCCAGCAGCTTAGACGGGGAGACGGCAGGGGGCACCGGGGAGCTGTTTTTT	CASSLDGETAGGTGELFF
TRBV11-3	TRBJ2-1	-	-	TGTGCCAGCAGCTTGAGCTCCTACAATGAGCAGTTCTTC	CASSLSSYNEQFF
TRBV6-5	TRBJ2-7	-	-	TGTGCCAGCATGTACCGAGGGATGGCCTACGAGCAGTACTTC	CASMYRGMAYEQYF
TRBV4-2	TRBJ1-3	-	-	TGTGCCAGCAGCCAAGATTCTTCAGTGGTCCGGCAGATTCGTGGAAACACCATATATTTT	CASSQDSSVVRQIRGNTIYF
TRBV7-2	TRBJ2-7	TRBD2	-	TGTGCCAGCAGCTTATGGGGCGGGGGGATTCCCTACGAGCAGTACTTC	CASSLWGGGIPYEQYF
TRBV12-5	TRBJ1-1	-	once	TGTGCTGGACGGATGGGCACTGAAGCTTTCTTT	CAGRMGTEAFF
TRBV30	TRBJ2-7	-	-	TGTGCCTGGAGTCGGGCAGGCACCTCAGTTTACGAGCAGTACTTC	CAWSRAGTSVYEQYF
TRBV7-2	TRBJ2-3	TRBD2	-	TGTGCCAGCAGCTGGACTAGCGGGGGGGCCTTAGATACGCAGTATTTT	CASSWTSGGALDTQYF
TRBV7-2	TRBJ2-5	TRBD1	-	TGTGCCAGCAGCTCCGGGACAGGGAGAGAGACCCAGTACTTC	CASSSGTGRETQYF